These 17 T cell receptor beta chains were sequenced from one sample in a study of radiation and T cells in renal cell carcinoma. Time point in this sample: blood 2 weeks post-SBRT. Treatment indicated: 15 Gy SBRT to primary tumor, nephrectomy 4 weeks later. Produced via immunoSEQ multiplex PCR; TCRdb's table is partial and in-frame only. The sample has about 130,000 clones, 81% seen once; the top ten hold 4.5% to 7%. Sequencing was performed on blood, taken from a patient whose treatment included radiotherapy and nephrectomy. Every receptor here comes from a man aged 50 to 59 with renal cell carcinoma.

This clone has just one count. The rearrangement links TRBV6-1 to TRBJ1-6; TRBD1 aligns across 9 bases. Germline V gives CDR1 MNHNS, CDR2 SASEGT. This CDR3 comprises 14 residues. The V and J ends lost 5 bases and 7 bases, in that order; junction bases with no gene match: 3. CDR3: CASSPGTGNSPLHF. The DNA for the CDR3 is TGTGCCAGCAGTCCCGGGACAGGGAATTCACCCCTCCACTTT.

The V and J genes are TRBV5-1 and TRBJ2-7; TRBD1 agrees at 8 bases. This CDR3 is 16 amino acids long. V was pared by 4 bases and J by 3 bases, with 12 bases of the junction left unmatched. The V gene's germline CDR1 is SGHRS and CDR2 YFSETQ. CDR3 DNA sequence: TGCGCCAGCAGCCTAGGACAGGGCGGAACACACTACGAGCAGTACTTC. Protein: CASSLGQGGTHYEQYF.

The chain is built from TRBV27 and TRBJ1-2; D unclear. The CDR3 runs to 13 residues. With 3 bases removed from V and 8 bases from J, the gap between germline ends came to 13 bases. From germline, CDR1 is MNHEY and CDR2 SMNVEV (reference sequence). CDR3: CASSFDNSWGYTF. The CDR3 DNA sequence: TGTGCCAGCAGTTTCGACAACTCATGGGGCTACACCTTC.

The V gene is TRBV28, the J gene TRBJ1-2; TRBD1 matches at 7 bases. The V gene's germline CDR1 is MDHEN and CDR2 SYDVKM. V lost 8 bases to trimming and J lost 4 bases; unmatched junction nucleotides: 13. CDR3 length: 15 residues. The CDR3 sequence: CASSPQGLYTYGYTF. In DNA form, the CDR3 reads TGTGCCAGCTCCCCACAGGGGCTATATACCTATGGCTACACCTTC.

This clone appeared a single time. V gene TRBV7-3 combines with J gene TRBJ2-7; D unresolved. CDR1 SGHTA and CDR2 FQGTGA come from the germline V gene. This CDR3 has 13 residues. Trimming removed 4 bases at V and 5 bases at J, with 12 bases between. This chain's CDR3 is CASSSGWGNEQYF. The CDR3 DNA sequence: TGTGCCAGCAGCTCCGGGTGGGGTAACGAGCAGTACTTC.

The sample holds many counts of this clone. The rearrangement uses TRBV30 and TRBJ2-3; a weak D match, TRBD1 (5 bases). The V end was cut by 3 bases, the J end by 6 bases, with 19 bases between. Germline lookup yields CDR1 GTSNPN and CDR2 SVGIG (reference sequence). The length of the CDR3 is 15 residues. CDR3 bases: TGTGCCTGGAGGGTGTTCAGGGTTAGTCAGGATACGCAGTATTTT. It codes for CAWRVFRVSQDTQYF.

The rearrangement joins TRBV5-1 to TRBJ2-5, with TRBD1 matching 11 bases. The CDR3 sequence is 14 residues long. Germline CDR1 SGHRS, CDR2 YFSETQ. Germline trimming cut 3 bases from V and 5 bases from J; bases unmatched to any gene: 3. The CDR3 sequence is CASSWTGGAETQYF. As DNA, the CDR3 is TGCGCCAGCAGCTGGACAGGGGGCGCGGAGACCCAGTACTTC.

The chain has TRBV7-2 and TRBJ1-3; 9 nucleotides line up with TRBD1. Germline CDR1 is SGHTA and CDR2 is FQGNSA. Trimming took 2 bases from V and 4 from J; bases not matched to a gene: 3. The CDR3 is made up of 15 amino acids. The CDR3 sequence: CASSLTGGYGNTIYF. The CDR3 DNA sequence: TGTGCCAGCAGCTTAACAGGGGGCTACGGAAACACCATATATTTT.

The gene calls are TRBV6-1 and TRBJ2-3; possible D gene TRBD1, 6 bases. The V and J ends lost 9 bases and 4 bases respectively, with 17 bases between them. Looked up from germline, CDR1 is MNHNS and CDR2 is SASEGT. This CDR3 comprises 14 residues. The CDR3 spells CARGAAGWADTQYF. The CDR3 DNA follows: TGTGCCAGGGGGGCGGCAGGGTGGGCAGATACGCAGTATTTT.

V and J are TRBV27 and TRBJ2-7; D is undetermined. Germline V lookup: CDR1 MNHEY, CDR2 SMNVEV (reference sequence). CDR3 length: 13 amino acids. Trimming stripped 4 bases from V and 0 bases from J, with 7 bases between. CDR3 nucleotides: TGTGCCAGCAGTTGGTCCCTCTCCTACGAGCAGTACTTC. It codes for CASSWSLSYEQYF.

The chain has TRBV4-3 and TRBJ2-3; no clear D. CDR3 length equals 14 residues. Germline values: CDR1 LGHNA, CDR2 YSLEER. Trimming cost V 0 bases and J 6 bases, with 10 bases left between them. CDR3 DNA: TGCGCCAGCAGCCAAGATCGCCAGGCGGATACGCAGTATTTT. Amino acids: CASSQDRQADTQYF.

DNA for the CDR3: TGTGCCAGCAGTGAACTAGCGGGATTTGATGGGGAGACCCAGTACTTC. It yields the protein CASSELAGFDGETQYF. This chain uses TRBV2 with TRBJ2-5, with 9 positions matching TRBD2. V was clipped by 2 bases and J by 5 bases; unmatched bases: 9. CDR1 is SNHLY, CDR2 FYNNEI, per germline. The CDR3 consists of 16 residues.

This clone occurred a few times. This rearrangement joins TRBV9 to TRBJ1-4, with D possibly matching TRBD1 (6 bases). There are 16 residues in the CDR3. The germline gives CDR1 SGDLS, CDR2 YYNGEE. V was cut by 1 base and J by 5 bases, with 15 bases left in between. Written as DNA, the CDR3 is TGTGCCAGCAGCGTATCTGGGGGACACCAGAATGAAAAACTGTTTTTT. This encodes CASSVSGGHQNEKLFF.

The V gene is TRBV6-1, the J gene TRBJ2-5, with unresolved D. The CDR3 totals 13 residues. Trimming pared 6 bases from V and 5 bases from J, leaving 13 bases between. Germline V gene data show CDR1 as MNHNS and CDR2 as SASEGT. The CDR3 region is CASRKDVWETQYF. The CDR3 nucleotides read TGTGCCAGCAGGAAAGATGTGTGGGAGACCCAGTACTTC.

Only a few counts were recorded for this clone. This chain uses TRBV19 with TRBJ1-5, with D perhaps matching TRBD1 (6 bases). The CDR3 has 15 residues. The germline gives CDR1 LNHDA, CDR2 SQIVND (reference sequence). The V end lost 5 bases, the J end lost 6 bases, and 17 bases lay between the germline ends. The CDR3: CASSGTLVGGQPQHF. Written as DNA, the CDR3 is TGTGCCAGTAGTGGGACATTAGTGGGGGGTCAGCCCCAGCATTTT.

This sequence joins TRBV4-2 and TRBJ2-5; D might be TRBD2 (6 bases). CDR3 length: 15 amino acids. V lost 6 bases and J lost 4, with 18 bases in between. The germline V gene encodes CDR1 LGHNA and CDR2 YNFKEQ. The CDR3 here is CASRTQTEGRETQYF. CDR3 bases: TGTGCCAGCAGGACTCAGACGGAGGGCCGAGAGACCCAGTACTTC.

This chain links TRBV7-9 with TRBJ2-3, with 11 bases identical to TRBD2. This CDR3 has 17 residues. The germline V gene encodes CDR1 SEHNR and CDR2 FQNEAQ (reference sequence). With V trimmed by 1 base and J by 0 bases, 3 bases remained unmatched. CDR3 region: CASSLVGLAASTDTQYF. CDR3 nucleotides: TGTGCCAGCAGCTTAGTGGGACTAGCGGCTAGCACAGATACGCAGTATTTT.